This section outlines one TCR beta chain sequence together with its context. The antigen remains unidentified. Germline lookup yields CDR1 SGHTA and CDR2 FQGTGA. The CDR3 is 15 residues long. V was shortened by 0 bases and J by 4 bases, with 9 bases between the two germline ends. This entry comes from a study of T cell responses to AZD1222 COVID-19 vaccine. Study results and caveats: Repertoires were obtained solely post-peak T cell response. Close to half of all spike-specific TCRs reportedly target regions of the variants that are unmutated.

Assay: immunoSEQ multiplex PCR; the TCRdb copy retains only in-frame clones and omits some. The table records tens of thousands of clones, about 87% of them present only once. This TCR came from an adult in good health. Material: peripheral blood, obtained on day 0 of AZD1222 vaccination. The chain is built from TRBV7-3 and TRBJ2-2; unclear D gene. CDR3 amino acids: CASSLTQSSTGELFF. The CDR3 coding sequence is TGTGCCAGCAGCTTAACACAGTCGAGCACCGGGGAGCTGTTTTTT.